This T cell receptor beta chain is from a study of blood T cell repertoires in COVID-19 (TCRdb year 2020). With respect to the entire study: Collaborator samples came from the United States, Italy and Spain and covered acute and convalescent phases of COVID-19. The material from the prospective study consisted of cDNA or gDNA derived from T cells, B-cell-depleted T cells, or PBMCs. The repertoires were made available in a free public database intended to serve as a resource for research on the immune response to SARS-CoV-2. The samples were drawn from two sources: the first 160 participants of the ongoing ImmuneRACE study, and 950 to 1,500 subjects contributed by 6 global collaborators. HLA class I and class II types, where available, came from metadata supplied by the sample provider rather than from assay-based typing. A de-identified subject ID, COVID-19 status, age in years and sex were almost always included in the sample metadata. The dataset comprised deeply sampled blood TCRbeta repertoires from subjects exposed to, actively infected with, or recovered from COVID-19.

V and J lose 0 bases and 6 bases, and a span of 12 bases separates them. The CDR3 covers 15 residues, taking in both the cysteine and the phenylalanine. Of the read, only the CDR3 DNA is kept; its 45 bases are in frame from base 1. Via the germline V gene, CDR1 is SGHRS and CDR2 YFSETQ. What the work shows at the level of the full study, not this receptor alone: Clinical and demographic metadata were provided uncurated, with the amount varying by source and participant.

TCRbeta CDR3 regions were amplified from genomic DNA using the immunoSEQ Assay, a bias-controlled multiplex PCR. Per the original workflow: The number of nucleated cells in each sample was estimated from the amplification of reference gene primers within the assay. To quantify the absolute abundance of each unique TCRbeta CDR3 rearrangement, sequence reads were collapsed and filtered. Productive Simpson clonality was computed per sample as the square root of Simpson's diversity index over productive rearrangements. Imported from immuneACCESS, the table was reduced by TCRdb to in-frame sequences with V and J called. These copies leave out some clones; in studies compared against another copy, an unresolved V gene accounts for under half, and the cause of the remainder is not known. V and J calls and clone size are copied from that table; D and trimming were computed from the DNA. This sample holds fewer than 250,000 clones; approximately 80% were observed only once. The ten largest clones add up to about 10% of the sample.

A remark on this clone: Its antigen target is currently unknown. Per-base quality was not reported, and no clone a single base away is much larger than it.

The collaborating institutions used their own protocols to collect whole blood in K2EDTA tubes. Collaborator samples were shipped for TCRbeta analysis as frozen whole blood, isolated PBMCs, or DNA extracted from either sample type. Sequencing was performed on peripheral blood. This receptor chain uses TRBV5-1 and TRBJ1-4; TRBD1 is a weak D gene call, 5 bases matching. This sequence originates from a woman of 80 years or more with acute or convalescent COVID-19. The bases read TGCGCCAGCAGCTTGGTAACAGGCCCGGATGAAAAACTGTTTTTT. This encodes CASSLVTGPDEKLFF.